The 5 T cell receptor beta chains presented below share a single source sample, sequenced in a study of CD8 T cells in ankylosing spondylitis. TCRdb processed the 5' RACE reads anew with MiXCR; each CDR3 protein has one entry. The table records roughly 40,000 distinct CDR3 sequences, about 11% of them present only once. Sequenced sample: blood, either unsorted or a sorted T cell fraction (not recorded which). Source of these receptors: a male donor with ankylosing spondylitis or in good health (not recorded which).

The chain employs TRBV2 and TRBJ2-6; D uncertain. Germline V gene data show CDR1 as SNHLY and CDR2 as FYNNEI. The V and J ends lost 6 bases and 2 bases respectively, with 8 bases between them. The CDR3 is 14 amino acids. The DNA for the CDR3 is TGTGCCAGCAGGGATGTGGCTGGGGCCAACGTCCTGACTTTC. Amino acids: CASRDVAGANVLTF.

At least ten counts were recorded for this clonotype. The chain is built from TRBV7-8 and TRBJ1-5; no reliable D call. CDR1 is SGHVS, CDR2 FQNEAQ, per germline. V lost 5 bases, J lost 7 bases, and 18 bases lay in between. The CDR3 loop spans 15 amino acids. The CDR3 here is CASSESDTSRQPQHF. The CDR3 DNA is TGTGCCAGCAGCGAAAGCGACACGTCCAGGCAGCCCCAGCATTTT. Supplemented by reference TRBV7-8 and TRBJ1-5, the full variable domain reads GAGVSQSPRYKVAKRGQDVALRCDPISGHVSLFWYQQALGQGPEFLTYFQNEAQLDKSGLPSDRFFAERPEGSVSTLKIQRTQQEDSAVYLCASSESDTSRQPQHFGDGTRLSIL.

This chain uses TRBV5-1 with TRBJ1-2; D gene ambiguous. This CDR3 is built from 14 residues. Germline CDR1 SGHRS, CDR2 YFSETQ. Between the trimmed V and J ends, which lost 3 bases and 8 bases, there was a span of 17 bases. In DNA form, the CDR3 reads TGCGCCAGCAGCTCGAGGCTTGAAACCGGAGGCTACACCTTC. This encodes CASSSRLETGGYTF.

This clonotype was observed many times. The CDR3 bases are TGTGCCAGCAGCTTGGAGGTCAGGTTGGAGACCCAGTACTTC. Protein sequence: CASSLEVRLETQYF. The J gene is TRBJ2-5, the V gene TRBV5-6; D not resolved. With 0 bases removed from V and 5 bases from J, the gap between germline ends came to 11 bases. CDR1 and CDR2 from the germline V gene are SGHDT and YYEEEE. CDR3 size: 14 residues.

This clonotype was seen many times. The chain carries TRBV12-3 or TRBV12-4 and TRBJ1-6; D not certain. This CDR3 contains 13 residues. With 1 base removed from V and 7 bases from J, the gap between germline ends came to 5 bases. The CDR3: CASSLVPNSPLHF. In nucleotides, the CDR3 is TGTGCCAGCAGTTTAGTACCCAATTCACCCCTCCACTTT.